This paragraph reports one T cell receptor beta chain. What it binds is unknown. The data are from a study of identifying expanded T cells in peripheral blood. Notes on the study in general: Differentially abundant clones: approximately 1.3 between replicates, about 16 at roughly 15 days, under 25 at four. Variance in clone template counts between approximately two-week samples significantly increased with total template count across all healthy donors.

Sequencing was performed with immunoSEQ multiplex PCR; in TCRdb, only in-frame clones are kept and a portion is missing. The sample carries some 91,000 clones, 70% to 90% recorded once. No infections or other immune events were documented during collection. This CDR3 spans 16 amino acids. The V end was cut by 1 base, the J end by 6 bases, with 17 bases between. The germline gives CDR1 LNHDA, CDR2 SQIVND (reference sequence). The receptor was isolated from a person aged 18 to 75 in good health. The V and J genes are TRBV19 and TRBJ2-3; tentatively, D is TRBD2 (5 bases). Sequencing used blood. The CDR3 DNA reads TGTGCCAGTAGTATAGGCACGCGAGGGATTTTGGATACGCAGTATTTT. Its protein product is CASSIGTRGILDTQYF.